Below, one T cell receptor beta chain is given with its context. Its target is not known. This record belongs to a study of vaccination and CD4 T cells after COVID-19. At the level of the study: Two of the convalescents were Hispanic, and convalescents were six males and four females.

The treatment denotes: roughly 11-day PBMC culture with coronavirus spike peptide pools or control peptides (ViraFEST assay). Following expansion of antigen-specific T cells with peptide pools, ViraFEST then sequenced TCRs. Half the growth medium was swapped for new IL-2 medium on days 3 and 7. The Oncomine TCR Beta short-read assay was applied to DNA of cultured CD4+ T cells. MiXCR was run by TCRdb on the PCR reads, yielding one entry per CDR3 protein. Of more than 9,000 distinct CDR3 sequences listed, roughly two fifths are singletons. CDR3 size: 15 residues. The germline gives CDR1 MNHEY, CDR2 SMNVEV (reference sequence). Trimming took 6 bases from V and 6 from J, leaving 19 bases between them.

Material for sequencing was CD4+ T cells from blood, cultured in vitro. The receptor was isolated from a human donor who had recovered from COVID-19. This chain connects TRBV27 to TRBJ2-3, with a tentative D call TRBD2 (6 bases). The CDR3 nucleotides are TGTGCCAGCAGCGACCTCGGGCGGGGAATGGATACGCAGTATTTT. It codes for CASSDLGRGMDTQYF.